This T cell receptor beta chain was retrieved from a study of PD-L1 blockade in urothelial cancer. Overall study context: Bladder-origin urothelial cancer in males described twenty-five of the 29 patients. Analyzed time points were 3 weeks (second dose) and 6 weeks after therapy began. Typically, measured as a median, blood samples had 150,000 or so T cells.

Per germline, CDR1 LNHDA and CDR2 SQIVND (reference sequence). This CDR3 comprises 18 residues. V lost 4 bases and J 4 bases, leaving 22 bases between the germline ends. Generated by immunoSEQ multiplex PCR, the TCRdb table keeps only in-frame clones and is missing some. This sample carries tens of thousands of clones, approximately 81% of them seen once, and the ten largest clones take roughly 3%. Sample time point: peripheral blood 6 weeks after treatment start. V and J are TRBV19 and TRBJ1-4; D possibly corresponds to TRBD1 (5 bases). Sequences were derived from PBMCs, sampled around atezolizumab (anti-PD-L1) treatment. This TCR derives from a man aged 70-80 years with urothelial cancer. The DNA for the CDR3 is TGTGCCAGTAGTACCATTCTGTCCGGGACTGATATTAATGAAAAACTGTTTTTT. Translating gives CASSTILSGTDINEKLFF.